Shown below are 15 T cell receptor beta chains from a single sample sequenced in a study of blood T cells in healthy people across ages. The second PCR ran roughly 7 to 12 cycles with a sample-barcoded 5' primer and J-beta primers. TCRdb passed the 5' RACE reads through MiXCR, listing each CDR3 protein once. The repertoire holds 1,500,000 or so distinct CDR3 sequences, with roughly 59% as singletons. Sequences were obtained from blood. The receptor set was obtained from a man aged 18-30 years in good health.

A few counts support this clonotype. The chain combines TRBV6-5 with TRBJ2-7; D may correspond to TRBD1 or TRBD2 (5 bases each). Trimming pared 2 bases from V and 3 bases from J, leaving 11 bases between. This CDR3 contains 14 residues. Germline V gives CDR1 MNHEY, CDR2 SVGAGI. The DNA of the CDR3 is TGTGCCAGCAGTTACAGAGGGGTTTTCTACGAGCAGTACTTC. Protein: CASSYRGVFYEQYF.

This clonotype was seen more than once but under ten times. J is TRBJ1-6 and V is TRBV10-3; D call uncertain. The V and J ends lost 3 bases and 0 bases respectively, with 15 bases between them. Germline V CDR1 and CDR2: ENHRY, SYGVKD. CDR3 size: 18 residues. In nucleotides, the CDR3 is TGTGCCATCAGTGATCGGCCACACTCGAGCTCCTATAATTCACCCCTCCACTTT. Translating it yields CAISDRPHSSSYNSPLHF.

V usage is TRBV6-6 and J usage is TRBJ2-1, with D perhaps TRBD2 (6 bases). Per germline, CDR1 MNHNY and CDR2 SVGAGI (reference sequence). V lost 6 bases to trimming and J lost 2 bases, with 14 bases between them. This CDR3 has 15 residues. CDR3 in DNA: TGTGCCAGCAGCCGTATCGGGACTGCCTACAATGAGCAGTTCTTC. It translates to CASSRIGTAYNEQFF.

The rearrangement joins TRBV12-3 or TRBV12-4 to TRBJ2-5; D is possibly TRBD1 or TRBD2 (5 bases each). The V end lost 5 bases, the J end lost 5 bases, and 18 bases lay between the germline ends. The CDR3 totals 15 residues. CDR3 amino acids: CASSPSRGVGETQYF. The CDR3 DNA is TGTGCCAGCAGTCCCTCCCGAGGGGTAGGGGAGACCCAGTACTTC.

V gene TRBV20-1 combines with J gene TRBJ2-5; TRBD2 might be the D (5 bases). The J call could be wrong; TRBJ2-7 is a better fit for the DNA end. The CDR3 has 13 amino acids. Germline assignment: CDR1 DFQATT and CDR2 SNEGSKA (reference sequence). CDR3 sequence (DNA): TGCAGTGCTAGAAAATCCGGGACCTACGAGCAGTACTTC. It is translated as CSARKSGTYEQYF.

The CDR3 loop is CSARPLQGVVSDTQYF. CDR3 DNA sequence: TGCAGTGCTAGACCCCTCCAGGGGGTAGTTTCGGATACGCAGTATTTT. The chain joins TRBV20-1 to TRBJ2-3; 7 nucleotides line up with TRBD1. Germline V lookup: CDR1 DFQATT, CDR2 SNEGSKA (reference sequence). This CDR3 is built from 16 residues. V shed 2 bases and J 6 bases; nucleotides not matched to a gene: 14.

V usage is TRBV7-9 and J usage is TRBJ2-7; TRBD1 might be the D (5 bases). Trimming left V 8 bases short and J 3 bases short, with 17 bases between. The CDR3 extends over 14 amino acids. Germline loops: CDR1 SEHNR, CDR2 FQNEAQ (reference sequence). The CDR3 loop is CASGSQAGIYEQYF. CDR3 sequence (DNA): TGTGCCAGCGGGTCCCAGGCAGGGATCTACGAGCAGTACTTC.

This clonotype has more than one count but fewer than ten. The CDR3 here is CSARDPSSGTRPTDTQYF. CDR3 DNA sequence: TGCAGTGCTAGAGACCCGTCATCCGGGACCCGCCCCACAGATACGCAGTATTTT. The chain employs TRBV20-1 and TRBJ2-3; D may correspond to TRBD1 or TRBD2 (5 bases each). The V and J ends lost 0 bases and 2 bases respectively, with 21 bases between them. The CDR3 runs to 18 residues. CDR1 is DFQATT, CDR2 SNEGSKA, per germline (reference sequence).

The V call is TRBV12-3 or TRBV12-4, the J call TRBJ2-7; 11 nucleotides match TRBD2. V lost 3 bases to trimming and J lost 2 bases; unmatched junction nucleotides: 6. The CDR3 consists of 16 residues. The CDR3 spells CASSLYPTSGAYEQYF. DNA of the CDR3: TGTGCCAGCAGTTTGTACCCGACTAGCGGGGCCTACGAGCAGTACTTC.

This clonotype was seen a few times. The V and J genes are TRBV10-3 and TRBJ1-1; D remains ambiguous. Per germline, CDR1 ENHRY and CDR2 SYGVKD. V gave up 4 bases and J gave up 3 bases, with 3 bases separating them. The CDR3 spans 11 residues. The CDR3 nucleotides read TGTGCCATCAGTGGCTACACTGAAGCTTTCTTT. Residues: CAISGYTEAFF.

This clonotype has only a few counts. The V gene is TRBV3-1, the J gene TRBJ2-7; D is unresolved. V gave up 1 base and J gave up 2 bases, with 9 bases separating them. There are 14 residues in the CDR3. Germline V CDR1 and CDR2: LGHDT, YNNKEL (reference sequence). Written as DNA, the CDR3 is TGTGCCAGCAGCCAAGCCAGGAGCGCCTACGAGCAGTACTTC. Translating it yields CASSQARSAYEQYF.

This clonotype was counted only a few times. J is TRBJ2-3 and V is TRBV7-9; either TRBD1 or TRBD2 may fit D (5 bases each). V lost 5 bases, J lost 0 bases, and 12 bases lay in between. Germline V CDR1 and CDR2: SEHNR, FQNEAQ (reference sequence). The CDR3 length is 15 residues. CDR3 loop: CASSRRDPSTDTQYF. In nucleotides, the CDR3 is TGTGCCAGCAGCCGCCGGGACCCGAGCACAGATACGCAGTATTTT.

This clonotype has a handful of counts. The V call is TRBV7-9, the J call TRBJ2-5, with D unresolved. This CDR3 region has 13 residues. The germline V gene has CDR1 SEHNR and CDR2 FQNEAQ (reference sequence). Trimming cost V 3 bases and J 5 bases, with 10 bases left between them. The CDR3 is CASSFERSETQYF. In DNA form, the CDR3 reads TGTGCCAGCAGCTTCGAACGGTCCGAGACCCAGTACTTC.

The chain links TRBV11-2 to TRBJ2-7; D is unclear. From germline, CDR1 is SGHAT and CDR2 FQNNGV. V was clipped by 4 bases and J by 3 bases, with 13 bases between them. The length of the CDR3 is 14 residues. DNA of the CDR3: TGTGCCAGCAGCTGGTCGGACGGAAGCTACGAGCAGTACTTC. The encoded protein is CASSWSDGSYEQYF. The full variable domain, rest sourced from reference TRBV11-2 and TRBJ2-7, is EAGVAQSPRYKIIEKRQSVAFWCNPISGHATLYWYQQILGQGPKLLIQFQNNGVVDDSQLPKDRFSAERLKGVDSTLKIQPAKLEDSAVYLCASSWSDGSYEQYFGPGTRLTVT.

The gene calls are TRBV10-3 and TRBJ1-4; D call uncertain. V shed 6 bases and J shed 8 bases, with 13 bases lying between them. The CDR3 runs to 13 residues. The V gene's germline CDR1 is ENHRY and CDR2 SYGVKD. The CDR3 DNA reads TGTGCCATCAGACCGGCAGGCGGGGAAAAACTGTTTTTT. Protein: CAIRPAGGEKLFF.